This TCR beta chain was identified in a study of cytomegalovirus exposure and HLA in healthy donors. Study context: Roughly 92 million unique TCRs, all from HLA-typed donors, were included in an early release of the data.

The primer mix had 60 Vbeta and 13 Jbeta primers. Sequencing used immunoSEQ multiplex PCR; TCRdb keeps in-frame clones, though not all of them. The table lists about 200,000 clones, approximately 78% of them singletons. The CDR3 covers 14 residues. Trimming took 1 base from V and 1 from J, leaving 7 bases between them. Per the germline V gene, CDR1 is SNHLY and CDR2 is FYNNEI. The chain is built from TRBV2 and TRBJ1-2, with unresolved D. Specimen: PBMCs. This TCR was recovered from a woman between 45 and 65 years old in good health and CMV-seropositive. The CDR3 region has the DNA TGTGCCAGCAGTGAAGAGGCAGGTAACTATGGCTACACCTTC. It is translated as CASSEEAGNYGYTF.